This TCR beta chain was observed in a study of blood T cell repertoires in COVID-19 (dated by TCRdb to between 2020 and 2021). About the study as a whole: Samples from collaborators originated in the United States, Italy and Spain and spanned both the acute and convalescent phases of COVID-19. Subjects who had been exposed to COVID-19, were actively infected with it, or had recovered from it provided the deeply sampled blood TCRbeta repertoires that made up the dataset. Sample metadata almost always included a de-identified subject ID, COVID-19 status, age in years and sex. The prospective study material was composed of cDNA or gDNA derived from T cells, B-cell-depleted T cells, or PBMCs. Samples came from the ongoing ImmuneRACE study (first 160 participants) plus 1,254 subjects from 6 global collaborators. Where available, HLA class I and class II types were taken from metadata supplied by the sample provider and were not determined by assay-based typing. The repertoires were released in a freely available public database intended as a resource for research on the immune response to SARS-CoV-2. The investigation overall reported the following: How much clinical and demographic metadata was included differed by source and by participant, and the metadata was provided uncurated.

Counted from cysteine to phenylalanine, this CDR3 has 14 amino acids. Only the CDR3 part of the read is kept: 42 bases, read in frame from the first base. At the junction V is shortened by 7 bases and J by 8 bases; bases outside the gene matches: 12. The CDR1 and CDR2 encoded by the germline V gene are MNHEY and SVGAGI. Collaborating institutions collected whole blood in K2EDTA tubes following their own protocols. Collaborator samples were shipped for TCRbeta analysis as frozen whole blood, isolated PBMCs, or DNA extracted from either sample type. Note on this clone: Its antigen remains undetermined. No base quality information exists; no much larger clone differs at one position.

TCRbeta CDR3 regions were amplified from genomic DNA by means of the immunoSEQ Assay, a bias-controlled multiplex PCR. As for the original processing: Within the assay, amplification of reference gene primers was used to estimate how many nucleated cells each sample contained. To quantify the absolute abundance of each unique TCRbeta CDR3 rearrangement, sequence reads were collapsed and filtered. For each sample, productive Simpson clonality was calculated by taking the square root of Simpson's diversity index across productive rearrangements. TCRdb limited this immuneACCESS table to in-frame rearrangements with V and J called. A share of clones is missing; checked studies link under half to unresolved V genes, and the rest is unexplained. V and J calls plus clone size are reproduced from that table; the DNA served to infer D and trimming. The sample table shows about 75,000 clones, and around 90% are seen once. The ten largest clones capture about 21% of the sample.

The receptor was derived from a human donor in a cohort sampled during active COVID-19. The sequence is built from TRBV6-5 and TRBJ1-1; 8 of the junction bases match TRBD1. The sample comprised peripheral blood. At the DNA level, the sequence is TGTGCCAGCATAGGCGGCCAGGGGGCGTGGGAAGCTTTCTTT. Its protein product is CASIGGQGAWEAFF.